The clone carrying this T cell receptor beta chain appeared many times. Its antigen remains unidentified. TCR beta CDR3 sequences were amplified from RNA transcripts. RT-PCR in the first round (using the HTBI primer set) targeted the TCR CDR3. Via MiXCR, TCRdb re-called the multiplex PCR reads, giving one row per CDR3 protein. There are around 600,000 distinct CDR3 sequences in the sample; around 14% occur only once, and roughly 7% lies in the top ten. Germline V CDR1 and CDR2: SGHAT, FQNNGV. V dropped 4 bases and J dropped 0 bases, with 21 bases sitting between them. CDR3 length: 18 amino acids. The entry originates in a study of T cells in Graves' hyperthyroidism and ophthalmopathy. Study background: Peripheral blood was collected at initial diagnosis, before any treatment.

Notes on the study in general: A model of 13 V-J features distinguished ophthalmopathy from stable hyperthyroidism.

The rearrangement links TRBV11-2 to TRBJ2-5, with D possibly being TRBD1 (6 bases). This receptor was identified in a woman between 18 and 29 years old with Graves' ophthalmopathy. Specimen: blood. CDR3 region: CASSSLPRDIMYQETQYF. The CDR3 nucleotides are TGTGCCAGCAGCTCCCTCCCCCGGGACATTATGTACCAAGAGACCCAGTACTTC. Together with reference TRBV11-2 and TRBJ2-5, the CDR3 gives the full variable domain: EAGVAQSPRYKIIEKRQSVAFWCNPISGHATLYWYQQILGQGPKLLIQFQNNGVVDDSQLPKDRFSAERLKGVDSTLKIQPAKLEDSAVYLCASSSLPRDIMYQETQYFGPGTRLLVL.